This TCR beta chain was obtained from a study of blood T cell repertoires in COVID-19. For the study at large: Spain, Italy and the United States supplied samples that represented acute and convalescent COVID-19. T cells, B-cell-depleted T cells, or PBMCs supplied cDNA or gDNA.

Original analysis: For nucleated cells, counts were estimated from reference gene primer amplification. The table came from immunoSEQ multiplex PCR; TCRdb's copy has only in-frame clones and leaves some out. The DNA gave D and trimming, while V, J and clone size come from that table. The sample includes about 110,000 clones, around 82% of them seen just once. Trimming took off 3 bases at V and 2 bases at J, with 5 bases between the two ends. The CDR3 totals 14 residues. CDR1 SGHAT and CDR2 FQNNGV come from the germline V gene. This sequence originates from a woman aged 45-65 years with acute or convalescent COVID-19. The chain carries TRBV11-2 and TRBJ2-6; no firm D call. Source material: peripheral blood. The CDR3 sequence is CASSFLTGANVLTF. CDR3 nucleotides: TGTGCCAGCAGCTTTCTAACTGGGGCCAACGTCCTGACTTTC.